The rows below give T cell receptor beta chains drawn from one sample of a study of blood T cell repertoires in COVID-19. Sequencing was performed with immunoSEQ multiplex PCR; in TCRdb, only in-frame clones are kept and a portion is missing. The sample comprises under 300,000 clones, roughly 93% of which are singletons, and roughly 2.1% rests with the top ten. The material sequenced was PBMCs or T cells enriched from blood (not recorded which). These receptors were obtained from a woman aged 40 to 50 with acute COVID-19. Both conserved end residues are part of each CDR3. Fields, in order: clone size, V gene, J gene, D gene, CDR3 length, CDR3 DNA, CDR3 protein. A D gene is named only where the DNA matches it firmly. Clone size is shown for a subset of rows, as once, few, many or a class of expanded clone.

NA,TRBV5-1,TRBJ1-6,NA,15,TGCGCCAGCAGCTTGGCCGGCAGGGGAAATTCACCCCTCCACTTT,CASSLAGRGNSPLHF
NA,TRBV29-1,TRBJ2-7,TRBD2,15,TGCAGCGTTGAAGTTAGGGGACTAGCGGGAGACGAGCAGTACTTC,CSVEVRGLAGDEQYF
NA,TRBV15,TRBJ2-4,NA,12,TGTGCCACCAGCAGAGATCGCGGCTTTCAGTACTTC,CATSRDRGFQYF
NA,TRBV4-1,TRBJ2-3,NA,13,TGCGCCAGCAGCCAACGATCGGGAGATACGCAGTATTTT,CASSQRSGDTQYF
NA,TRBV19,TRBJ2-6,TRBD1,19,TGTGCCAGTAGTATCCTCGGACAGGGAGCCCCCTCTGGGGCCAACGTCCTGACTTTC,CASSILGQGAPSGANVLTF
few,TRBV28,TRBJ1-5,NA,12,TGTGCCAGCAGTTTGACAGGTCAGCCCCAGCATTTT,CASSLTGQPQHF
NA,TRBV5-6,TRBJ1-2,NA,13,TGTGCCAGCAGCTTGTACGGTAGCTATGGCTACACCTTC,CASSLYGSYGYTF
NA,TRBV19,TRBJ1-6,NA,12,TGTGCCAGTAGTATAGTAGATTCACCCCTCCACTTT,CASSIVDSPLHF
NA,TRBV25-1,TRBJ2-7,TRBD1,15,TGTGCCAGCAGTCGTGGGGGGACAGGGGGTTACGAGCAGTACTTC,CASSRGGTGGYEQYF
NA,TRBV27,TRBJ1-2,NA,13,TGTGCCAGCAGTCGAGGCCCATACTATGGCTACACCTTC,CASSRGPYYGYTF
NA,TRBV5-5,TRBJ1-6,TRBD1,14,TGTGCCAGCAGCCCGACAGGGGGTGATTCACCCCTCCACTTT,CASSPTGGDSPLHF
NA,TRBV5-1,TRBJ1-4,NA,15,NA,CASSLVGQGTGSVFF
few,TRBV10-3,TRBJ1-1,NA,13,TGTGCCATCAGTGATGCAGGGAACACTGAAGCTTTCTTT,CAISDAGNTEAFF
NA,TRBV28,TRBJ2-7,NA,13,TGTGCCAGCAGTTTAGTCGACACCTACGAGCAGTACTTC,CASSLVDTYEQYF
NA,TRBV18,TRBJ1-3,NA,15,TGTGCCAGCTCACCAGAAGTCAGGGCTGGAAACACCATATATTTT,CASSPEVRAGNTIYF
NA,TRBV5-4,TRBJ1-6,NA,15,TGTGCCAGCAGCTTGTCGCAGAAAAATAATTCACCCCTCCACTTT,CASSLSQKNNSPLHF
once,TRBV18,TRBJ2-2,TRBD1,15,TGTGCCAGCTCATTTACGACAGGGGACACCGGGGAGCTGTTTTTT,CASSFTTGDTGELFF
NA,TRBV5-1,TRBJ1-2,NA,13,TGCGCCAGCAGCTCTGTCAGGGCCTATGGCTACACCTTC,CASSSVRAYGYTF
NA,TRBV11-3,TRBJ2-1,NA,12,TGTGCCAGCAGCTTGTTAGACAATGAGCAGTTCTTC,CASSLLDNEQFF
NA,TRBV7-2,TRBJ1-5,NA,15,TGTGCCAGCAGCTCAGAGGCAGGGTGGAATCAGCCCCAGCATTTT,CASSSEAGWNQPQHF
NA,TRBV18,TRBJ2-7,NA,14,TGTGCCAGCTCACCATCATTCAGGGTCGACGAGCAGTACTTC,CASSPSFRVDEQYF
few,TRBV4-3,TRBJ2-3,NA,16,TGCGCCAGCAGCCAAGTCCTAGAATTTAGCACAGATACGCAGTATTTT,CASSQVLEFSTDTQYF
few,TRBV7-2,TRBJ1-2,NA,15,TGTGCCAGCAGCTCGGGACATTCCTCCCCCTTTGGCTACACCTTC,CASSSGHSSPFGYTF
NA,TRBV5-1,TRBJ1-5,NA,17,TGCGCCAGCAGCTTGGCCGTGCGGGGCACTCGCAATCAGCCCCAGCATTTT,CASSLAVRGTRNQPQHF
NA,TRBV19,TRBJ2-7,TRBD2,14,TGTGCCAGTAGTCGACTAGCGGGAGGGTACGAGCAGTACTTC,CASSRLAGGYEQYF
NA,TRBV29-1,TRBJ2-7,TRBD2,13,TGCAGCGTTGGACTAGCGGGAAGGGTCGAGCAGTACTTC,CSVGLAGRVEQYF
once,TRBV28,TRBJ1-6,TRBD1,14,TGTGCCAGCAGTCAAGGGACAGCTAATTCACCCCTCCACTTT,CASSQGTANSPLHF
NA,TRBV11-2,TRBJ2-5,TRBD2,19,TGTGCCAGCAGCTCAGGACTAGCGGGAGGCCCTAGGACCCTAGAGACCCAGTACTTC,CASSSGLAGGPRTLETQYF
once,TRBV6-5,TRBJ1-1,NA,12,TGTGCCAGCAATGGTCGGTGGACTGAAGCTTTCTTT,CASNGRWTEAFF
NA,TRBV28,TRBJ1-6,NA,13,TGTGCCAGCAGCCCCGTCTATAATTCACCCCTCCACTTT,CASSPVYNSPLHF
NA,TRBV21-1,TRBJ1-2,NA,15,TGTGCCAGCACCGAACGGACAGGGAAATTCTATGGCTACACCTTC,CASTERTGKFYGYTF
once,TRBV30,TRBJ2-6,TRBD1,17,TGTGCCTGGGCCGGGACAGGGGGCGTCTCTGGGGCCAACGTCCTGACTTTC,CAWAGTGGVSGANVLTF
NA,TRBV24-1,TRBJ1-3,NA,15,TGTGCCACCAGTGGCCCGACAGAGGCTGGAAACACCATATATTTT,CATSGPTEAGNTIYF
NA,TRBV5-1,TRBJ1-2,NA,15,TGCGCCAGCAGCATCAAAGACAGTTCCCTCTATGGCTACACCTTC,CASSIKDSSLYGYTF
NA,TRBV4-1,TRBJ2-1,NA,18,TGCGCCAGCAGCCCGAGTAGGGAAACTAGCTTCACTAGCAATGAGCAGTTCTTC,CASSPSRETSFTSNEQFF
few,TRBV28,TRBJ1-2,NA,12,TGTGCCAGTAGCGGGCTTTACTATGGCTACACCTTC,CASSGLYYGYTF
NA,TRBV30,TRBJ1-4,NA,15,TGTGCCTGGAGTGTATTGGGCAGCCCTAATGAAAAACTGTTTTTT,CAWSVLGSPNEKLFF
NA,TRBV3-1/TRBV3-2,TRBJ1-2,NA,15,TGTGCCAGCAGCCAAGATCGACAGGCGGAGGACGGCTACACCTTC,CASSQDRQAEDGYTF
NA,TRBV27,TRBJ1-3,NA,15,TGTGCCAGCAGAGTCACCGGGAGCTCTGGAAACACCATATATTTT,CASRVTGSSGNTIYF
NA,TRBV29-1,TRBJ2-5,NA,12,TGCAGCGTTCACCCGAACGGGGAGACCCAGTACTTC,CSVHPNGETQYF
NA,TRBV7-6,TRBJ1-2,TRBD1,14,TGTGCCAGCAGCTTAGGGAGACAGGGGGCTGGCTACACCTTC,CASSLGRQGAGYTF
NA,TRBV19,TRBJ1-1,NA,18,TGTGCCAGTAGTATAGATCCCGCAGGAATGGTTGGGAACACTGAAGCTTTCTTT,CASSIDPAGMVGNTEAFF
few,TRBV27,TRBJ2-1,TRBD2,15,TGTGCCAGCAGTGTCACTAGCGGCCCCTACAATGAGCAGTTCTTC,CASSVTSGPYNEQFF
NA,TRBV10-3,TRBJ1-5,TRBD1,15,TGTGCCATCAGTGAGTTTGACAGGGGAAATCAGCCCCAGCATTTT,CAISEFDRGNQPQHF
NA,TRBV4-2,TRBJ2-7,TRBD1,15,TGTGCCAGCAGCCGGATGACAGGGGGCTCCTACGAGCAGTACTTC,CASSRMTGGSYEQYF
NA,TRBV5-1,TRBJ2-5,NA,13,TGCGCCAGCGCGAGAGAGAGACAAGAGACCCAGTACTTC,CASARERQETQYF
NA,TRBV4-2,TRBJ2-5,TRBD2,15,TGTGCCAGCAGCCCCCTAGCGGGAGACGGAGAGACCCAGTACTTC,CASSPLAGDGETQYF
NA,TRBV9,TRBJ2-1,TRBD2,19,TGTGCCAGCAGCGCGTGGGCTAGCGGGGGCCCCCCGAGGGGCAATGAGCAGTTCTTC,CASSAWASGGPPRGNEQFF
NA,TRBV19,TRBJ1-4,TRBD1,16,TGTGCCAGTAGCGATACAGGGGGCGCCGGCGATGAAAAACTGTTTTTT,CASSDTGGAGDEKLFF
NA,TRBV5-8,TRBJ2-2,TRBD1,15,TGTGCCAGCAGATACAGGGGTCTCAGCCGCGGGGAGCTGTTTTTT,CASRYRGLSRGELFF
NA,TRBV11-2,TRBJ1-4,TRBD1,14,TGTGCCAGCAGCCAGGGACAGGGCCAAGGAAAACTGTTTTTT,CASSQGQGQGKLFF
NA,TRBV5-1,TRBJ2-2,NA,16,TGCGCCAGCAGCTTGGCAGGCCAGGGTAACACCGGGGAGCTGTTTTTT,CASSLAGQGNTGELFF
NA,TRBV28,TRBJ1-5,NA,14,TGTGCCAGCAGTTCAGCGCAAACGTGGGAGCCCCAGCATTTT,CASSSAQTWEPQHF